One and the same sample provided the 21 T cell receptor beta chains below, sequenced in a study of a mutant IDH1 vaccine in newly diagnosed glioma. Time point in this sample: week 23, last vaccination. Topical imiquimod was applied with each vaccine dose, which held 300 ug of mutant IDH1 20-mer peptide. The assay was immunoSEQ multiplex PCR, and TCRdb's table has in-frame clones only and misses some. Of approximately 30,000 clones listed, approximately 82% are singletons. Antigens of these TCRs are unknown. Sequences were derived from PBMCs, sampled from a glioma patient whose treatment included an IDH1 peptide vaccine. These receptors came from a woman in her twenties or thirties with glioma.

CDR3 amino acids: CASSVHSGGYYEQYF. CDR3 in DNA: TGCGCCAGCAGCGTTCATAGCGGGGGGTACTACGAGCAGTACTTC. V gene TRBV4-1 combines with J gene TRBJ2-7; 10 bases fit TRBD2. There are 15 residues in the CDR3. Germline CDR1 reads MGHRA; CDR2 reads YSYEKL. The V gene end was trimmed by 5 bases and the J gene end by 3 bases; junction bases not matched to a gene: 7.

The chain combines TRBV5-8 with TRBJ1-1; D perhaps matches TRBD1 (5 bases). This CDR3 comprises 15 residues. In germline, CDR1 is SGHTS, CDR2 YDEGEE. V dropped 0 bases and J dropped 5 bases, with 14 bases sitting between them. Here the CDR3 reads CASSLGTLRGTEAFF. CDR3 nucleotide sequence: TGTGCCAGCAGCTTGGGTACCCTAAGGGGAACTGAAGCTTTCTTT.

This chain joins TRBV5-5 and TRBJ1-3; D remains unclear. The CDR3 has 15 amino acids. CDR1 and CDR2 (germline): SGHKS, YYEKEE (reference sequence). The V end was cut by 0 bases, the J end by 0 bases, with 7 bases between. The CDR3 loop reads CASSLGGSSGNTIYF. The CDR3, as DNA: TGTGCCAGCAGCTTGGGAGGGAGCTCTGGAAACACCATATATTTT.

The rearrangement links TRBV6-6 to TRBJ2-3; D gene uncertain. CDR1 and CDR2 from the germline V gene are MNHNY and SVGAGI (reference sequence). Trimming pared 2 bases from V and 9 bases from J, leaving 12 bases between. The CDR3 loop spans 13 amino acids. CDR3 residues: CASSYHRSITQYF. The CDR3 nucleotides read TGTGCCAGCAGTTACCATAGGTCGATAACGCAGTATTTT.

The chain recombines TRBV18 with TRBJ2-4; D may be TRBD1 (5 bases). The V end was cut by 2 bases, the J end by 1 base, with 6 bases between. The CDR3 spans 14 residues. Germline CDR1 and CDR2: KGHSH and LQKENI. DNA for the CDR3: TGTGCCAGCTCACCAGCAGGGGCCAAAAACATTCAGTACTTC. It codes for CASSPAGAKNIQYF.

The rearrangement uses TRBV13 and TRBJ2-1; TRBD1 matches at 7 bases. Germline V lookup: CDR1 PRHDT, CDR2 FYEKMQ (reference sequence). The CDR3 has 16 amino acids. After removal of 6 bases from V and 1 base from J, the junction contained 9 bases not matched to a gene. This CDR3 is CASSYRGRGSYNEQFF. As DNA, the CDR3 is TGTGCCAGCAGTTATAGAGGCAGGGGGTCCTACAATGAGCAGTTCTTC.

The chain combines TRBV7-9 with TRBJ1-1; no reliable D call. CDR1 and CDR2 (germline): SEHNR, FQNEAQ (reference sequence). Trimming shortened V by 4 bases and J by 6 bases, and 6 bases separated the two germline ends. This CDR3 contains 11 residues. The CDR3, as DNA: TGTGCCAGCAGCTATGACGCTGAAGCTTTCTTT. Translating it yields CASSYDAEAFF.

The chain is built from TRBV4-1 and TRBJ1-5; possibly TRBD1 for D (6 bases). V shed 1 base and J shed 3 bases, with 13 bases lying between them. Germline V gene lookup returns CDR1 MGHRA and CDR2 YSYEKL. This CDR3 region has 16 residues. CDR3 residues: CASSQAAPGDNQPQHF. The CDR3 DNA is TGCGCCAGCAGCCAAGCCGCCCCAGGGGACAATCAGCCCCAGCATTTT.

This clone appeared a single time. CDR3 region: CASTADSPNQPQHF. The CDR3 coding sequence is TGTGCCAGCACCGCAGACAGTCCCAATCAGCCCCAGCATTTT. The chain combines TRBV7-8 with TRBJ1-5; maybe TRBD1 (5 bases). The CDR3 covers 14 residues. Trimming removed 7 bases at V and 3 bases at J, with 13 bases between. Per germline, CDR1 SGHVS and CDR2 FQNEAQ.

The chain combines TRBV9 with TRBJ2-3, with D unresolved. Germline V gene sequence: CDR1 SGDLS, CDR2 YYNGEE. Trimming pared 4 bases from V and 2 bases from J, leaving 2 bases between. The CDR3 sequence is 11 residues long. The CDR3 region has the DNA TGTGCCAGCAGCTTCACAGATACGCAGTATTTT. It specifies CASSFTDTQYF.

The chain employs TRBV4-1 and TRBJ1-6; 11 bases are shared with TRBD1. Trimming took 3 bases from V and 10 from J; bases not matched to a gene: 5. The CDR3 is 15 amino acids. Germline V lookup: CDR1 MGHRA, CDR2 YSYEKL. CDR3 in DNA: TGCGCCAGCAGCCAGGCGGACAGGGGGCAGTCACCCCTCCACTTT. The encoded protein is CASSQADRGQSPLHF.

This chain links TRBV7-9 with TRBJ1-2, with 9 bases aligning to TRBD1. Germline CDR1 and CDR2: SEHNR and FQNEAQ (reference sequence). The J segment lost 4 bases and the V segment lost 5 bases, leaving 5 bases of the junction unmatched. The CDR3 length is 14 residues. CDR3 nucleotides: TGTGCCAGCAGCGAACAGACAGGGGGCTATGGCTACACCTTC. It encodes CASSEQTGGYGYTF.

This chain links TRBV5-6 with TRBJ2-2; the match to TRBD2 covers 7 bases. Germline V gives CDR1 SGHDT, CDR2 YYEEEE. V lost 0 bases to trimming and J lost 5 bases; unmatched junction nucleotides: 7. The CDR3 is made up of 16 amino acids. The CDR3: CASSLAGEGGTGELFF. The CDR3 nucleotides read TGTGCCAGCAGCTTGGCGGGGGAGGGCGGGACCGGGGAGCTGTTTTTT.

J is TRBJ1-1 and V is TRBV29-1; D gene ambiguous. Trimming shortened V by 4 bases and J by 5 bases, and 5 bases separated the two germline ends. This CDR3 contains 10 residues. The germline CDR1 and CDR2 sequences are SQVTM and ANQGSEA. CDR3 sequence (DNA): TGCAGCGTTGGGGGAACTGAAGCTTTCTTT. Encoded protein: CSVGGTEAFF.

The chain carries TRBV5-1 and TRBJ1-1; a weak D match, TRBD1 (5 bases). Trimming took 0 bases from V and 0 from J, leaving 9 bases between them. Germline CDR1 SGHRS, CDR2 YFSETQ. This CDR3 contains 15 residues. In DNA form, the CDR3 reads TGCGCCAGCAGCTTGGCTCAGGGATTGAACACTGAAGCTTTCTTT. Translating gives CASSLAQGLNTEAFF.

The genes are TRBV5-4 and TRBJ2-1; D gene unclear. Trimming cost V 4 bases and J 4 bases, with 15 bases left between them. The CDR3 has 15 amino acids. Germline lookup yields CDR1 SGHNT and CDR2 YYREEE (reference sequence). The CDR3 nucleotides are TGTGCCAGCAGCCGTTCCGGGTCCCAATACAATGAGCAGTTCTTC. Protein product: CASSRSGSQYNEQFF.

The rearrangement links TRBV18 to TRBJ2-7; no firm D call. This CDR3 has 12 residues. The ends were cut back, 3 bases at V and 5 bases at J, with 8 bases in the middle. Germline values: CDR1 KGHSH, CDR2 LQKENI. In nucleotides, the CDR3 is TGTGCCAGCTCACCCCTCGAGGACGAGCAGTACTTC. Encoded protein: CASSPLEDEQYF.

This sequence joins TRBV5-6 and TRBJ1-2; no reliable D call. The CDR3 is 12 residues long. The germline V and J ends were trimmed by 0 bases and 5 bases, with 5 bases remaining between them. Germline CDR1 reads SGHDT; CDR2 reads YYEEEE. The CDR3: CASSLEYYGYTF. CDR3 nucleotide sequence: TGTGCCAGCAGCTTGGAGTATTATGGCTACACCTTC.

V usage is TRBV7-2 and J usage is TRBJ1-4, with a possible D match to TRBD1 (6 bases). There are 14 residues in the CDR3. Germline V gene sequence: CDR1 SGHTA, CDR2 FQGNSA. The germline V and J ends were trimmed by 5 bases and 3 bases, with 10 bases remaining between them. The CDR3 reads CASSPDRANEKLFF. CDR3 nucleotides: TGTGCCAGCAGCCCGGACAGAGCTAATGAAAAACTGTTTTTT.

V and J are TRBV2 and TRBJ2-7, with D perhaps TRBD1 (5 bases). Trimming took off 1 base at V and 3 bases at J, with 19 bases between the two ends. Germline V lookup: CDR1 SNHLY, CDR2 FYNNEI. CDR3 length: 17 amino acids. The CDR3 here is CASSEGAMGRAYYEQYF. The CDR3 coding sequence is TGTGCCAGCAGTGAAGGAGCTATGGGCAGGGCCTACTACGAGCAGTACTTC.

The J gene is TRBJ2-1, the V gene TRBV5-1, with 14 bases aligning to TRBD2. The CDR3 extends over 17 amino acids. Germline lookup yields CDR1 SGHRS and CDR2 YFSETQ. The V segment lost 4 bases and the J segment 7 bases; nucleotides outside the gene matches: 10. This CDR3 is CASSPRLAGGPGNEQFF. CDR3 DNA sequence: TGCGCCAGCAGCCCAAGACTAGCGGGGGGGCCGGGGAATGAGCAGTTCTTC.